The T cell receptor (beta chain) described here comes from a study of T cell responses to AZD1222 COVID-19 vaccine. A remark on this clone: What it binds is unknown.

General observations from the study: Seropositive AZD1222 recipients at baseline numbered only five or six.

The repertoire was sequenced with immunoSEQ multiplex PCR; TCRdb's copy has only in-frame clones and lacks some. In the table there are about 180,000 clones, approximately 91% of which are singletons. The receptor was isolated from an adult who received the AZD1222 COVID-19 vaccine. Source: peripheral blood, taken 28 days after the second AZD1222 dose.

As DNA, the CDR3 is TGTGCCAGCAGTGAAAGGAAAGGGGATAATTCACCCCTCCACTTT. Its protein is CASSERKGDNSPLHF. The J gene is TRBJ1-6, the V gene TRBV25-1; possibly TRBD1 for D (5 bases). This CDR3 has 15 residues. Between the trimmed V and J ends, which lost 2 bases and 5 bases, there was a span of 10 bases. The germline V gene encodes CDR1 MGHDK and CDR2 SYGVNS.